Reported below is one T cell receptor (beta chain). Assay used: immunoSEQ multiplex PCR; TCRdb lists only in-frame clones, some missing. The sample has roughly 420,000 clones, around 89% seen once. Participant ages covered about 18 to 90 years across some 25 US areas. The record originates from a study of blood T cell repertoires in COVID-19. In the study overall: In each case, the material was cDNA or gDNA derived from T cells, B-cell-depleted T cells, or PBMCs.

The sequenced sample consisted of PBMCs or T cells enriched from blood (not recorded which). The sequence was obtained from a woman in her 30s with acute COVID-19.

CDR3 in amino acids: CASSRMTGGKTNEKLFF. CDR3 bases: TGCGCCAGCAGCCGAATGACAGGGGGGAAGACTAATGAAAAACTGTTTTTT. This chain links TRBV5-1 with TRBJ1-4, with TRBD1 matching 9 bases. The CDR3 runs to 17 residues. Germline V gene sequence: CDR1 SGHRS, CDR2 YFSETQ. V lost 4 bases, J lost 2 bases, and 9 bases stayed unmatched.